This T cell receptor beta chain comes out of a study of blood T cell repertoires in COVID-19. Study at large: Specimens from acute and convalescent COVID-19 originated in the United States, Italy and Spain. Sample material is recorded as cDNA or gDNA derived from T cells, B-cell-depleted T cells, or PBMCs.

Per the authors' pipeline: Amplification of reference gene primers was used by the study to estimate nucleated cell counts. TCRdb keeps only in-frame clones here, not all; method: immunoSEQ multiplex PCR. The V and J calls and clone size were taken over from that table, and D and trimming were inferred from the DNA. Seen here are 55,000 to 70,000 clones, roughly 80% observed once, and the top ten hold roughly 3%. V was clipped by 6 bases and J by 4 bases; unmatched bases: 9. CDR3 length: 14 residues. Germline V gene data show CDR1 as MDHEN and CDR2 as SYDVKM. The receptor comes from a man aged 55 to 70 with acute or convalescent COVID-19. The specimen sequenced was peripheral blood. The V gene is TRBV28, the J gene TRBJ2-7, with 7 bases that match TRBD1. The CDR3 here is CASRRQGTAYEQYF. The CDR3 DNA follows: TGTGCCAGCAGACGTCAAGGGACAGCATACGAGCAGTACTTC.